This TCR beta chain was observed in a study of blood T cells in healthy people across ages. Study-level results: Both naive CD4+ cell counts and diversity were greater in long-lived donors than in aged donors.

A second PCR of about 7 to 12 cycles used a sample-barcoded 5' primer and a J-beta primer mix. TCRdb called the 5' RACE reads again in MiXCR, with one record for every CDR3 protein. The data contain more than 650,000 distinct CDR3 sequences, approximately 21% of them singletons. For this clonotype: No antigen is known for it.

The sample comprised blood. This sequence originates from a man in his sixties or seventies in good health.

The CDR3 protein is CASSLGWTDEQYF. CDR3 nucleotides: TGCGCCAGCAGCTTGGGGTGGACAGACGAGCAGTACTTC. The chain combines TRBV5-1 with TRBJ2-7; possible D gene TRBD1, 6 bases. The germline V gene has CDR1 SGHRS and CDR2 YFSETQ. The CDR3 sequence is 13 residues long. V gave up 0 bases and J gave up 5 bases, with 9 bases separating them.